This T cell receptor beta chain emerged from a study of cytomegalovirus exposure and HLA in healthy donors listed by TCRdb under 2017. With regard to the full study: In an earlier analysis of around 540 of the donors, about 260 Gb of sequence data and 90 million to 120 million unique TCR beta sequences from approximately 180 million T cells were reported. The study aimed to test whether cataloging public T cell receptors could reveal signatures of past pathogen exposure. The study combined high-throughput TCR immunosequencing, statistical association of individual TCRs with disease status, and machine learning to predict cytomegalovirus infection status. About five DR-DQ haplotypes were handled as single units for association and clustering, since linkage in the cohort was strong. Roughly 290 gigabases of sequencing data and around 85 million unique TCR sequences made up an early release that covered roughly 670 HLA-typed donors. The number of typed donors differed by locus: roughly 629-640 for A, B, C, DRB1 and DQB1; approximately 520 for DQA1; some 590 for DPA1; and approximately 450 for DPB1. A separate validation cohort of roughly 130 different subjects was used in addition to the approximately 640-subject first cohort. An earlier analysis of some 600 of the donors applied high-throughput TCR beta sequencing to assess whether each TCR beta V gene segment acted as functional or pseudogenic. The later analysis used no new phenotypic data to find candidate immune exposures, relying instead on TCR beta sequences and their occurrence across donors. Of the roughly 410 genotyped donors, 75% to 85% were placed in the genetic ancestry cluster associated with self-reported Caucasian donors. The study used immunosequencing to profile the T cell repertoires of several hundred subjects and linked those repertoires to cytomegalovirus serostatus. In a later analysis, previously published TCR beta repertoires from 550 to 700 donors were re-analyzed and high-resolution HLA genotyping was added so that TCR occurrence patterns could be studied. A later genetic analysis used genome-wide SNP genotypes for 398 of the 666 donors, treating that subset as a discovery cohort. Both class I and class II loci were covered by HLA typing, at four-digit resolution. Donor age, sex, ethnicity and CMV serostatus were compiled alongside the repertoire data. Among 398 genotyped donors of the cohort, an average of approximately 240,000 unique TCR beta nucleotide sequences was sequenced per donor, of which approximately 18% were non-productive. Every discovery cohort repertoire had been produced on one sequencing platform. Overall study results and their limits: At a false discovery rate of 0.05, a later analysis linked about 16,000 TCR beta sequences to specific HLA alleles. In vitro tests confirmed that three of the cytomegalovirus-associated TCR beta chains recognize cytomegalovirus antigens. According to a later analysis, most CMV-associated TCR beta chains appeared to be HLA-restricted, and the HLA associations seemed to be driven largely by CMV exposure. In the study, 150 to 200 TCR beta chains were listed as associated with cytomegalovirus. In a later analysis, TCR association rates were found to vary across HLA loci, with the most associated TCRs seen for DRB1 alleles and the fewest for HLA-C alleles. A further reported finding was that TCR beta sequences accurately predicted the HLA-A and HLA-B alleles for most subjects in the first cohort. The presence/absence analyses assumed that sequencing depth was roughly uniform across donors, and that assumption may not be true. In an earlier analysis of 587 of the donors, most TCR beta V segments appeared in productive rearrangements about 90% or about 30% of the time, broadly matching IMGT annotations. Because HLA typing was missing for some donors at each locus, association tests included only the typed subset. The cohort was sequenced for TCR beta chains only, and without alpha or paired-chain data the features that could be detected were limited. According to a later analysis, parvovirus B19, influenza, CMV and Epstein-Barr virus appeared linked to several top co-occurrence clusters. A cluster of highly shared sequence variants was judged likely to represent a technical artifact of the sequencing pipeline. According to the authors, the approach could potentially be generalized to other disease states and immunological phenotypes. Immune exposure information for the cohort was limited to CMV serostatus. In both the original and validation cohorts, the classifier was reported to diagnose cytomegalovirus status with high specificity and sensitivity. When HLA alleles, especially DR and DQ, strongly co-occurred, attributing TCR associations to individual alleles was difficult. An association between a missense DCLRE1C variant and V-gene and J-gene trimming of TCR beta chains was found in a later genetic analysis and replicated in an independent cohort. Some IMGT-functional V segments, including TRBV6-2 and TRBV6-3, could not be distinguished by the 87-base-pair reads and were therefore excluded. Compared with the roughly 710-donor mean, donors in an Asian-associated ancestry cluster had fewer N-insertions in productive TCRs, according to a later genetic analysis. Correlated functional status among segregating V segments might reflect linkage disequilibrium, but an unknown experimental factor could not be ruled out. In a later analysis, HLA-associated TCR beta chains were found to be more clonally expanded and to have lower generation probabilities than equally common non-associated chains. Most TCR sequences were seen in very few donors, while some public TCRs were found in many individuals. About 17 rarely observed V segments, including chromosome 9 orphons, were excluded from the earlier analysis of almost 600 of the donors because counts were too low.

The library was produced with the immunoSEQ multiplex PCR assay. A mixture of 60 forward primers for TCR Vbeta segments and 13 reverse primers for TCR Jbeta segments was used in the multiplex PCR. Amplification of the CDR3 region of rearranged TCR beta genes was performed with a multiplex PCR assay on genomic DNA. On the Illumina HiSeq System, the amplified TCR beta libraries were sequenced as 87-base-pair reads. Under the source paper's analysis protocol: In a later analysis, tens of millions of unique TCR beta chains were counted across the 500 to 850 repertoires, and roughly 11 million of these chains were shared by at least two donors. Raw reads were error-corrected and collapsed into unique sequences with a nearest-neighbor algorithm that merged closely related sequences to remove PCR and sequencing errors. To assign V, D and J gene segments, CDR3 sequences were aligned to IMGT reference sequences. For a sequence to be retained, a match of at least six nucleotides to both a V gene segment and a J gene segment was required. A rearrangement counted as productive if the CDR3 had no stop codons and remained in frame with V and J, and every other rearrangement counted as non-productive. Following IMGT convention, CDR3 was defined as the stretch from the second conserved V-encoded cysteine up to the conserved J-encoded phenylalanine. Sequences without an unambiguous match to a single V gene segment were excluded from the earlier analysis of a few hundred of the donors. An earlier analysis of approximately 590 of the donors called V segments functional above 56.7% productive rearrangements and segregating when the between-donor standard deviation exceeded 5%. To diagnose cytomegalovirus status from the catalog of TCR beta chain sequences, a statistical classification framework was built. A later analysis assigned V and J genes by comparing TCR nucleotide sequences with IMGT/GENE-DB human TR gene sequences. The TCRdist pipeline was used in a later analysis to assign CDR3 sequences and most-parsimonious VDJ recombination scenarios. A later analysis defined each TCR beta chain by its CDR3 amino acid sequence plus V-gene family, and excluded reads lacking a unique V-gene family. In a later analysis, 500 to 700 highly shared, low-generation-probability nucleotide sequences were removed to address suspected cross-contamination and a sequencing artifact. In a later analysis, a clonal expansion index was calculated for each public chain from normalized within-repertoire ranks of inferred template counts. Generation probabilities in a later analysis came from a VDJ recombination model fitted to out-of-frame rearrangements, and those results were checked against IGoR. In a later analysis, hypergeometric tests were used to score TCR-TCR, TCR-HLA and TCR-CMV co-occurrence, with a repertoire-size bias correction applied to TCR pairs. In a later analysis, false discovery rates were estimated by permuting HLA or CMV assignments 20 times. In a later analysis, co-occurring TCRs were grouped using DBSCAN, and TCRdist sequence similarity was added for clustering within HLA-allele-positive subsets. Co-occurrence clustering excluded repertoires with fewer than 30,000 or more than 120,000 public chains, plus five with anomalous nucleotide sharing. Imported from immuneACCESS, the table was reduced by TCRdb to in-frame sequences with V and J called. These copies leave out some clones; in studies compared against another copy, an unresolved V gene accounts for under half, and the cause of the remainder is not known. Clonal size and the V and J genes are those of that table, whereas D and trimming came from the DNA. The sample includes about 150,000 clones, with more than 75% observed a single time. The ten largest clones add up to roughly 8% of the sample.

About this clone itself: No antigen is known for it. No base quality information exists; no much larger clone differs at one position.

In total, over 600 healthy bone marrow donors made up the cohort. All cohort members were sampled while nominally healthy, although unrecorded immune exposures were likely present. The donor was CMV seropositive and was included in the group of 250 to 350 seropositive cohort members. Each donor provided a peripheral blood sample, and peripheral blood mononuclear cells were used for TCR beta sequencing. The Qiagen DNeasy Blood Extraction Kit was used to extract genomic DNA from the blood cell samples. Its CDR3 holds 15 amino acids, cysteine through phenylalanine. Of all the DNA, just the CDR3 is kept, 45 bases in frame from base 1. The germline V gene (reference sequence) sets CDR1 to MNHEY and CDR2 to SMNVEV. At the junction V is shortened by 5 bases and J by 5 bases; bases outside the gene matches: 8.

This clonotype originated in a man aged 30 to 45 in good health and CMV-seropositive. The chain was built from TRBV27 and TRBJ2-2; TRBD2 lines up with 7 middle nucleotides. Material: PBMCs. The CDR3 has the sequence CASSPYGGGTGELFF. The bases read TGTGCCAGCAGTCCCTATGGGGGGGGGACCGGGGAGCTGTTTTTT.